What follows is one TCR beta chain and its context. Original analysis: Amplification from reference gene primers served as the basis for estimated nucleated cell counts. Using immunoSEQ multiplex PCR, the repertoire was profiled, and TCRdb retains in-frame clones only, with some absent. Clone size and the V and J calls come from that table; the DNA yielded D and trimming. The sample has around 300,000 clones; 70% to 90% are singletons. The CDR3 sequence is 15 residues long. V trimming: 6 bases; J trimming: 2 bases; junction bases outside the gene matches: 7. Germline loops: CDR1 SGHRS, CDR2 YFSETQ. The data were obtained in a study of blood T cell repertoires in COVID-19. Overall study: Material from acute and convalescent COVID-19 was sourced from the United States, Italy and Spain. T cells, B-cell-depleted T cells, or PBMCs provided the cDNA or gDNA that served as material.

Sequenced input: peripheral blood. This TCR derives from a woman in her forties or fifties with active or convalescent COVID-19. The chain has TRBV5-1 and TRBJ1-4, with 7 bases fitting TRBD1. This CDR3 is CASTGGTWTNEKLFF. As DNA, the CDR3 is TGCGCCAGCACAGGGGGGACGTGGACTAATGAAAAACTGTTTTTT.